Below are 7 T cell receptor beta chains sequenced from a single sample in a study of PD-1 blockade in classical Hodgkin lymphoma (dated by TCRdb to about 2020). Library method: the immunoSEQ multiplex PCR assay. Held by TCRdb, this immuneACCESS table contains in-frame sequences only and omits some clones. Under half of the omission traces to an unresolved V gene where checked; the cause of the rest is unknown. The sample table lists roughly 100,000 clones, around 90% of them with a count of one. The biggest ten clones account for around 19% of the sample. The sample's time point, from its label and the paper: cycle 4 day 1 (C4D1), after less than seven weeks of nivolumab. Relapse after autologous stem cell transplantation had occurred in all trial patients, and cohorts A, B and C were distinguished by prior brentuximab vedotin exposure. The sample in question was peripheral blood mononuclear cells (PBMCs), obtained before the fourth cycle of nivolumab. These receptors were obtained from a human donor with classical Hodgkin lymphoma.

The V gene is TRBV27, the J gene TRBJ2-1, with D hard to call. The V gene's germline CDR1 is MNHEY and CDR2 SMNVEV (reference sequence). The CDR3 consists of 15 residues. Trimming shortened V by 6 bases and J by 2 bases, and 14 bases separated the two germline ends. The CDR3 nucleotides are TGTGCCAGCAGCCCCCTCTGGGAACCCTACAATGAGCAGTTCTTC. It encodes CASSPLWEPYNEQFF.

The V and J genes are TRBV27 and TRBJ2-1, with D perhaps TRBD2 (5 bases). The V gene lost 1 base and the J gene lost 11 bases, with 12 bases spanning the gap. The germline V gene has CDR1 MNHEY and CDR2 SMNVEV (reference sequence). The CDR3 runs 13 residues. The CDR3 sequence is CASSLYGRGKQFF. The DNA for the CDR3 is TGTGCCAGCAGTTTATATGGCCGAGGGAAGCAGTTCTTC.

The V gene is TRBV27, the J gene TRBJ2-7, with a weak D call TRBD1 (6 bases). The germline gives CDR1 MNHEY, CDR2 SMNVEV (reference sequence). V lost 7 bases, J lost 2 bases, and 21 bases lay in between. The CDR3 has 16 amino acids. Here the CDR3 DNA reads TGTGCCAGCAATCTTTACCCCACAGGGCCACCCTACGAGCAGTACTTC. The encoded protein is CASNLYPTGPPYEQYF.

The chain combines TRBV5-1 with TRBJ1-2; D gene unclear. The V gene's germline CDR1 is SGHRS and CDR2 YFSETQ. This CDR3 spans 14 amino acids. V was shortened by 4 bases and J by 4 bases, with 14 bases between the two germline ends. The CDR3 loop reads CASSPATASYGYTF. The CDR3 DNA reads TGCGCCAGCAGCCCGGCGACGGCATCCTATGGCTACACCTTC.

This clone was observed once. The chain joins TRBV2 to TRBJ1-5, with D possibly TRBD1 on 5 matching bases. The CDR3 loop spans 15 amino acids. Germline-derived CDR1 and CDR2 are SNHLY and FYNNEI. Trimming removed 2 bases at V and 6 bases at J, with 14 bases between. As DNA, the CDR3 is TGTGCCAGCAGTGAAATCCCCAGGGTAGGTCAGCCCCAGCATTTT. This encodes CASSEIPRVGQPQHF.

The genes are TRBV19 and TRBJ1-5; 9 bases align to TRBD1. Germline-derived CDR1 and CDR2 are LNHDA and SQIVND (reference sequence). J gave up 5 bases and V 4 bases, and 9 bases lay outside the gene matches. The CDR3 spans 16 residues. CDR3: CASSRIPGQGDQPQHF. The CDR3 coding sequence is TGTGCCAGTAGTAGAATACCGGGACAGGGTGATCAGCCCCAGCATTTT.

This clone has only one observation. The genes are TRBV7-2 and TRBJ2-5, with 10 bases that match TRBD2. This CDR3 spans 17 amino acids. V trimming: 8 bases; J trimming: 0 bases; junction bases outside the gene matches: 12. Germline lookup yields CDR1 SGHTA and CDR2 FQGNSA. The CDR3 protein is CASHGWSGRDNQETQYF. The DNA of the CDR3 is TGTGCCAGCCACGGGTGGAGCGGGAGGGACAACCAAGAGACCCAGTACTTC.